This T cell receptor (beta chain) was obtained from a study of T cells after yellow fever vaccination (dated by TCRdb to the late 2010s). For the study in its entirety: Libraries from fractions with low cell numbers were prepared with the SMART-Seq v4 Ultra Low Input RNA kit. Two healthy male donors, one aged 18 to 30 and one aged 30 to 40 years, were included in the cohort. To track T-cell clones before and after primary and booster YFV17D yellow fever vaccination, bulk TCR alpha and beta repertoires were sequenced longitudinally. Bulk PBMC replicates and cell subsets were isolated from blood drawn at multiple timepoints before and after both primary and secondary immunization. Findings and caveats that apply to the study as a whole: After the booster, most of the clones that had expanded following primary vaccination were detected again (approximately 96% of CD4 and more than 85% of CD8), which suggests that memory was broadly maintained. Computational filtering was needed because FACS-sorted repertoires could contain abundant contaminating clonotypes from the bulk population. The secondary T-cell response was weaker than the primary response but faster, peaking on day 5 instead of day 15. Because the study included only a couple of donors, the extent to which the findings can be generalized is limited. A small fraction of clonotypes appeared in both the CD4 and CD8 compartments, likely as a result of convergent recombination.

Per the publication, the treatment or condition label means: live attenuated yellow fever vaccine strain. At every blood-draw timepoint, two biological replicates of bulk PBMCs were collected. PBMCs were isolated from peripheral blood using a standard Ficoll-Paque protocol. TriZol was used to extract RNA from bulk PBMCs, CD4 and CD8 fractions, and dextramer-positive and dextramer-negative fractions. Synthesis of TCR cDNA relied on 5'RACE template switching, a step that introduced a universal primer site along with unique molecular identifiers. cDNA synthesis was primed from both the TCR alpha and TCR beta constant segments. Two PCR steps were used to amplify libraries, with sample barcodes and sequencing adapters being added in the second step. Sequencing of libraries was performed on Illumina HiSeq 2500 (2x100 bp) or NovaSeq (2x150 bp). The original pipeline was this. MIGEC was used to demultiplex reads and collapse the reads into UMI consensus sequences, and MiXCR was used for V(D)J alignment. Vaccine-responding clonotypes were identified with edgeR using replicate PBMC samples, with FDR below 0.01 and a log2 fold change above 5 up to day 15 being required. Each bulk clonotype was labeled CD4 or CD8 based on which sequenced repertoire, CD4 or CD8, contained the clonotype at higher abundance. Using fastp at Q25 and MiXCR, TCRdb reprocessed the public reads and kept productive beta chains. Merged by CDR3 protein, the rows form single entries marked with the most common genes and DNA. TCRdb, not the original authors, processed these V and J calls. Recorded for this sample are hundreds of thousands of distinct CDR3 sequences; around a fifth of them occurred a single time. Jointly, the top ten make up about 16% of the sample.

Many counts were recorded for this clonotype. Its recognized antigen is unknown. Base qualities are missing; no much larger clone stands one base away. The receptor was isolated from a man aged 18 to 30 who received the YFV17D yellow fever vaccine. The material was PBMCs, obtained approximately 20 days after the first yellow fever vaccination.

Here the CDR3 is given as CASSPFFQGAGYTF. The DNA is as follows: TGTGCCAGCAGTCCCTTTTTCCAGGGCGCGGGCTACACCTTC. Recombination joined TRBV5-6 with TRBJ1-2; 5 matching bases give a weak D call of TRBD1. According to the germline V gene, CDR1 reads SGHDT and CDR2 reads YYEEEE. Trimming removed 5 bases from V and 8 bases from J, leaving 19 bases between the germline ends. The CDR3 has 14 amino acids, counting the end cysteine and phenylalanine. The kept DNA is CDR3 alone, 42 bases in frame from the first base.